This TCR beta chain was recorded in a study of blood T cell repertoires in COVID-19. Trimming took 0 bases from V and 4 from J, leaving 9 bases between them. This CDR3 comprises 14 residues. The germline V gene encodes CDR1 MGHRA and CDR2 YSYEKL. The repertoire was sequenced with immunoSEQ multiplex PCR; TCRdb's copy has only in-frame clones and lacks some. The sample holds some 320,000 clones, roughly nine tenths seen once. To note about this clone: This CDR3 is also generated by other DNA sequences in the sample.

This sequence originates from a man in his 60s who had recovered from COVID-19. Sequencing used PBMCs or T cells enriched from blood (not recorded which). The chain uses TRBV4-1 and TRBJ1-2, with D possibly being TRBD1 (6 bases). CDR3 in amino acids: CASSQDPRGYGYTF. CDR3 nucleotides: TGCGCCAGCAGCCAAGATCCCAGGGGCTATGGCTACACCTTC.